Sequencing of this TCR beta chain was carried out in a study of beta chain features in type 1 diabetes. Study-wide results and limits: For Type 1 diabetes patients, all four CD4+ subsets carried TCRB CDR3s that were moderately but significantly shorter.

Every bit of the isolated RNA underwent reverse transcription, so sequencing read expressed TCRB transcripts. The method was immunoSEQ multiplex PCR; TCRdb's version includes in-frame clones alone and lacks a portion of them. The table shows 250,000 or so clones, with about 15% occurring only once. V lost 3 bases and J 4 bases, leaving 10 bases between the germline ends. There are 14 residues in the CDR3. CDR1 is KGHSH, CDR2 LQKENI, per germline. Sorting gave populations that all exceeded 98% purity. Of note for this clone: The antigen is undetermined.

The V call is TRBV18, the J call TRBJ2-1; D is perhaps TRBD1 (5 bases). Sequencing was performed on naive CD4+ T cells from blood. This TCR was sampled from a man aged 25-45 years with type 1 diabetes. In nucleotides, the CDR3 is TGTGCCAGCTCACCGGTGGACACGTACAATGAGCAGTTCTTC. Amino acid sequence: CASSPVDTYNEQFF.